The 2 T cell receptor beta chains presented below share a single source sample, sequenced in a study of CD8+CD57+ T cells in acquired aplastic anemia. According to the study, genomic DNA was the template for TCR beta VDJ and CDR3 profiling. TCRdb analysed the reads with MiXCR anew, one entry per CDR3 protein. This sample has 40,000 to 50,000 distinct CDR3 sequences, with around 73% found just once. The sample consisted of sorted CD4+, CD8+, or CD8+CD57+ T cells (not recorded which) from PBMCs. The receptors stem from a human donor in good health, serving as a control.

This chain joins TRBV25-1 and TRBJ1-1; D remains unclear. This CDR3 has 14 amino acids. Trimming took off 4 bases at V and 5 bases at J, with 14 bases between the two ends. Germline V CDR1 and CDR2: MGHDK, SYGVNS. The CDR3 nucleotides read TGTGCCAGCAGTGCTAGCGGAGATGGGACTGAAGCTTTCTTT. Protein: CASSASGDGTEAFF.

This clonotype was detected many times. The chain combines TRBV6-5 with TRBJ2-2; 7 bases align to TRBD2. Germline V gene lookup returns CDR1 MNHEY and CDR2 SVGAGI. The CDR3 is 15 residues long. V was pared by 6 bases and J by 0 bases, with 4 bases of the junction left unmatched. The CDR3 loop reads CASRTGTTNTGELFF. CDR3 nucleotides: TGTGCCAGCAGAACCGGGACTACGAACACCGGGGAGCTGTTTTTT.